Below, one T cell receptor (beta chain) is given with its context. Antigen: not known. Reverse transcription of all isolated RNA meant that expressed TCRB transcripts were sequenced. The table came from immunoSEQ multiplex PCR; TCRdb's copy has only in-frame clones and leaves some out. The repertoire has fewer than 350,000 clones, over 12% of them found once; the top ten carry around 0.015%. Cell sorting via CD45RO/CCR7/CD25/CD127/CD95/CD27 was performed to obtain CD4+ naive, central memory, regulatory and stem cell-like memory cells. This record comes from a study of beta chain features in type 1 diabetes. Study information: Healthy donors resembled patients in age, gender and cell yields. Sorted cell examination encompassed roughly 110,000,000 cells across all samples. Overall study findings and caveats: In all four CD4+ subsets, TCRB CDR3 length was significantly, moderately reduced in type 1 diabetes. Compared with healthy donors, patients appeared to share more similar naive, central memory and regulatory TCRB repertoires.

Trimming shortened V by 5 bases and J by 5 bases, and 10 bases separated the two germline ends. The CDR3 contains 13 residues. Germline CDR1 reads SGHAT; CDR2 reads FQNNGV. Sequencing was done on a sample of naive CD4+ T cells from blood. This sequence originates from a man aged 18 to 35 with type 1 diabetes. V and J are TRBV11-2 and TRBJ2-1; D is perhaps TRBD2 (6 bases). The CDR3 region is CASSMGLDNEQFF. The CDR3 coding sequence is TGTGCCAGCAGCATGGGACTGGACAATGAGCAGTTCTTC.